This is a list of T cell receptor beta chains from one sample in a study of cytomegalovirus exposure and HLA in healthy donors. Sequencing used immunoSEQ multiplex PCR; TCRdb keeps in-frame clones, though not all of them. The sample lists 200,000 or so clones, around 84% occurring once. Input material: PBMCs. The receptors come from a man aged 18 to 30 in good health and CMV-seropositive. Each CDR3 is given with its conserved first and last residue. The D gene is left open where the match is weak. A clone size is listed for some rows: how often the clone was seen (once, few, many), or a class if it is expanded.

NA	TRBV28	TRBJ1-1	TRBD1	CASSPGTGTHTEAFF	TGTGCCAGCAGCCCCGGGACAGGGACACACACTGAAGCTTTCTTT
NA	TRBV7-9	TRBJ2-7	NA	CASSLALGGSHEQYF	TGTGCCAGCAGCTTAGCGTTAGGTGGGAGCCACGAGCAGTACTTC
NA	TRBV6-1	TRBJ1-1	NA	CASSESGLVEAFF	TGTGCCAGCAGTGAATCAGGGCTTGTTGAAGCTTTCTTT
NA	TRBV28	TRBJ2-7	TRBD1	CASSTGDHEQYF	TGTGCCAGCTCCACAGGGGACCACGAGCAGTACTTC
NA	TRBV7-2	TRBJ2-2	NA	CASSSLRELFF	TGTGCCAGCAGCTCCCTCCGGGAGCTGTTTTTT
NA	TRBV15	TRBJ2-1	NA	CATSRDLGGGNYNEQFF	TGTGCCACCAGCAGAGATCTGGGCGGAGGGAACTACAATGAGCAGTTCTTC
NA	TRBV28	TRBJ2-5	NA	CASSLGQPTETQYF	TGTGCCAGCAGTTTAGGACAACCAACGGAGACCCAGTACTTC
NA	TRBV30	TRBJ2-7	NA	CAWSSPGNYEQYF	TGTGCCTGGAGTTCCCCGGGGAACTACGAGCAGTACTTC
NA	TRBV15	TRBJ2-7	TRBD1	CATSPDRGDYEQYF	TGTGCCACCAGCCCGGACAGGGGTGACTACGAGCAGTACTTC
NA	TRBV10-3	TRBJ1-5	NA	CAPPAGAPQHF	TGTGCACCCCCCGCAGGGGCCCCCCAGCATTTT
NA	TRBV7-6	TRBJ2-5	NA	CASSLEFAGQPFFQETQYF	TGTGCCAGCAGCTTAGAGTTTGCGGGACAGCCGTTTTTCCAAGAGACCCAGTACTTC
NA	TRBV11-1	TRBJ2-7	TRBD1	CASSLEGGRREQYF	TGTGCCAGCAGCTTAGAAGGGGGCCGTAGGGAGCAGTACTTC
NA	TRBV30	TRBJ2-3	TRBD2	CAWSREGPQDTQYF	TGTGCCTGGTCTAGGGAGGGCCCACAGGATACGCAGTATTTT
few	TRBV2	TRBJ2-1	NA	CASRTVEQFF	TGTGCCAGCAGGACAGTTGAGCAGTTCTTC
NA	TRBV2	TRBJ2-2	TRBD1	CASSPIGTGVGRTGELFF	TGTGCCAGCAGTCCAATAGGGACAGGGGTTGGGCGGACCGGGGAGCTGTTTTTT
NA	TRBV19	TRBJ1-2	NA	CASLIAAGYTF	TGTGCCAGTTTAATCGCGGCTGGCTACACCTTC
NA	TRBV6-5	TRBJ2-1	NA	CASKSSGFYYEQFF	TGTGCCAGCAAGTCCAGCGGGTTCTACTATGAGCAGTTCTTC
few	TRBV27	TRBJ1-2	NA	CASSGGHADPNYGYTF	TGTGCCAGCAGTGGGGGACACGCCGACCCTAACTATGGCTACACCTTC
NA	TRBV6-5	TRBJ1-4	NA	CASSYGEKLFF	TGTGCCAGCAGTTACGGCGAAAAACTGTTTTTT
NA	TRBV2	TRBJ2-5	NA	CASTMERFQETQYF	TGTGCCAGCACAATGGAGCGATTCCAAGAGACCCAGTACTTC
NA	TRBV4-3	TRBJ1-2	NA	CASSQESGAQRIGYTF	TGCGCCAGCAGCCAAGAAAGCGGGGCACAACGTATCGGCTACACCTTC
once	TRBV6-5	TRBJ2-2	NA	CASSSGREFGGELFF	TGTGCCAGCAGCAGCGGACGGGAGTTTGGCGGGGAGCTGTTTTTT
once	TRBV5-1	TRBJ2-2	NA	CASSSLVATNTGELFF	TGCGCCAGCAGCTCCTTGGTAGCGACGAACACCGGGGAGCTGTTTTTT
NA	TRBV5-4	TRBJ2-1	NA	CASSLTPSNEQFF	TGTGCCAGCAGCTTGACCCCTAGCAATGAGCAGTTCTTC
once	TRBV6-1	TRBJ2-1	TRBD1	CASSPRDRVSDEQFF	TGTGCCAGCAGTCCCCGGGACAGGGTTAGTGATGAGCAGTTCTTC
NA	TRBV2	TRBJ2-1	TRBD2	CASSGGTSGRGSEQFF	TGTGCCAGCAGTGGCGGGACTAGCGGGAGAGGTAGTGAGCAGTTCTTC
NA	TRBV5-1	TRBJ2-3	NA	CASSLVDSSSGDTQYF	TGCGCCAGCAGCTTGGTAGACAGTTCCTCGGGAGATACGCAGTATTTT
NA	TRBV6-5	TRBJ2-7	NA	CASSYSGGTPYEQYF	TGTGCCAGCAGTTACTCCGGCGGGACCCCCTACGAGCAGTACTTC